This TCR beta chain comes out of a study of blood T cell repertoires in COVID-19. The overall study: The cDNA or gDNA used as material had been derived from T cells, B-cell-depleted T cells, or PBMCs.

This clone was counted once. Original data processing: It was from reference gene primer amplification that nucleated cell counts were estimated. Here immunoSEQ multiplex PCR was the method, and the copy in TCRdb shows in-frame clones only, minus some. V and J calls and clone size follow that table, whereas D and trimming were derived from the DNA. The sample has more than 85,000 clones, about 88% seen once. Per the germline V gene, CDR1 is MDHEN and CDR2 is SYDVKM. V lost 4 bases and J lost 8; bases outside the gene matches: 6. This CDR3 has 16 residues. This clonotype was sampled from a woman in her fifties or sixties with acute or convalescent COVID-19. This sequence joins TRBV28 and TRBJ2-1; 15 positions match TRBD2. The sample was peripheral blood. The CDR3 nucleotides read TGTGCCAGCAGTTGGACTAGCGGGAGGGCCAGCTATGAGCAGTTCTTC. Protein: CASSWTSGRASYEQFF.